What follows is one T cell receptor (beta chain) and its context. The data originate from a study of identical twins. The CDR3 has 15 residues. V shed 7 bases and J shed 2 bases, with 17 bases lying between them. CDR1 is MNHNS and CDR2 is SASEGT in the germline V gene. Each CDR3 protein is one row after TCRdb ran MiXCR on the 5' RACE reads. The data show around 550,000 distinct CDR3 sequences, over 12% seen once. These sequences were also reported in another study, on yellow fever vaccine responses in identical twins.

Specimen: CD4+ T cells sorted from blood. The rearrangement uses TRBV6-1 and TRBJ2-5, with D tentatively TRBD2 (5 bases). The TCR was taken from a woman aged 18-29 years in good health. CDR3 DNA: TGTGCCAGCACCGGGGATCTGGCCGGGCAAGAGACCCAGTACTTC. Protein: CASTGDLAGQETQYF.